This TCR beta chain emerged from a study of blood T cell repertoires in COVID-19. This clone occurred a few times. Generated by immunoSEQ multiplex PCR, the TCRdb table keeps only in-frame clones and is missing some. This table has a few hundred thousand clones, about 79% appearing once. Sequencing was carried out using peripheral blood. This sequence was found in a middle-aged woman who had recovered from COVID-19.

The DNA of the CDR3 is TGTGCCATCGAGCGACAGCTGAACACTGAAGCTTTCTTT. Its protein product is CAIERQLNTEAFF. This chain joins TRBV10-3 and TRBJ1-1; D possibly corresponds to TRBD1 (5 bases). Germline assignment: CDR1 ENHRY and CDR2 SYGVKD. V shed 8 bases and J shed 0 bases, with 10 bases lying between them. The CDR3 is 13 residues long.